Shown below are 21 T cell receptor beta chains from a single sample sequenced in a study of Graves' ophthalmopathy and Graves' hyperthyroidism. RNA transcripts were the template, and TCR beta CDR3 regions were amplified from them. HTBI primers were employed in first-round RT-PCR, then a second-round multiplex PCR followed. TCRdb called the multiplex PCR reads again in MiXCR, with one record for every CDR3 protein. The sample holds 600,000 to 700,000 distinct CDR3 sequences; more than 40% are singletons and the top ten take roughly 3%. Sequencing was performed on peripheral blood. Receptors were obtained from an adult man with Graves' ophthalmopathy.

The chain employs TRBV20-1 and TRBJ2-7, with TRBD2 identical over 11 bases. The CDR3 sequence is 15 residues long. Unmatched junction bases numbered 12, after V lost 6 bases and J lost 5 bases. Per the germline V gene, CDR1 is DFQATT and CDR2 is SNEGSKA (reference sequence). DNA of the CDR3: TGCAGTGCCTGGCTCTTAGCGGGAGGGCCTAACGAGCAGTACTTC. Protein sequence: CSAWLLAGGPNEQYF.

The chain has TRBV7-6 and TRBJ1-5, with D possibly TRBD1 on 6 matching bases. This CDR3 comprises 16 residues. V was trimmed by 5 bases and J by 6 bases, leaving 20 bases between them. Germline V gene sequence: CDR1 SGHVS, CDR2 FNYEAQ. The CDR3 sequence is CASSPLAAGAAQPQHF. The CDR3 nucleotides are TGTGCCAGCAGCCCACTAGCGGCAGGGGCAGCTCAGCCCCAGCATTTT.

J is TRBJ2-5 and V is TRBV6-1, with a weak D call TRBD2 (6 bases). Germline CDR1 is MNHNS and CDR2 is SASEGT. Trimming pared 0 bases from V and 4 bases from J, leaving 12 bases between. The CDR3 has 15 residues. The chain's CDR3 is CASSEAPQGGETQYF. CDR3 sequence (DNA): TGTGCCAGCAGTGAAGCGCCTCAGGGAGGAGAGACCCAGTACTTC.

The chain combines TRBV3-1 with TRBJ2-7, with a possible D match to TRBD2 (5 bases). CDR1 is LGHDT, CDR2 YNNKEL, per germline (reference sequence). This CDR3 is built from 13 residues. Trimming took off 1 base at V and 6 bases at J, with 10 bases between the two ends. This CDR3 is CASSQVEGAEQYF. CDR3 coding DNA: TGTGCCAGCAGCCAAGTTGAGGGTGCCGAGCAGTACTTC.

This clonotype was observed at least ten times. The chain links TRBV15 to TRBJ2-2; tentative D call: TRBD2 (5 bases). Trimming took off 0 bases at V and 7 bases at J, with 9 bases between the two ends. The CDR3 runs to 14 residues. In germline, CDR1 is LNHNV, CDR2 YYDKDF (reference sequence). The CDR3 reads CATSRDSGSGELFF. DNA of the CDR3: TGTGCCACCAGCAGAGATTCGGGAAGCGGGGAGCTGTTTTTT.

This clonotype appeared many times. This chain connects TRBV5-1 to TRBJ1-2, with D possibly TRBD1 on 5 matching bases. Germline V gene data show CDR1 as SGHRS and CDR2 as YFSETQ. CDR3 length equals 15 residues. The V and J ends lost 0 bases and 4 bases respectively, with 13 bases between them. CDR3 sequence (DNA): TGCGCCAGCAGCTTGGAAGCAGGGATAGGCTATGGCTACACCTTC. This encodes CASSLEAGIGYGYTF.

The chain uses TRBV15 and TRBJ1-5; 8 bases match TRBD1. There are 15 residues in the CDR3. Trimming removed 3 bases from V and 7 bases from J; junction bases left unmatched: 8. CDR1 and CDR2 from the germline V gene are LNHNV and YYDKDF (reference sequence). The CDR3 here is CATSSESGGGQPQHF. CDR3 DNA sequence: TGTGCCACCAGCAGTGAGTCAGGGGGCGGCCAGCCCCAGCATTTT.

This clonotype was recorded at least ten times. The chain couples TRBV2 to TRBJ2-2; D uncertain. Between the trimmed V and J ends, which lost 4 bases and 0 bases, there was a span of 12 bases. Germline loops: CDR1 SNHLY, CDR2 FYNNEI. This CDR3 is 16 amino acids long. The CDR3 bases are TGTGCCAGCAGTGCTGAAAGAGTAACGAACACCGGGGAGCTGTTTTTT. Its translation: CASSAERVTNTGELFF.

The chain employs TRBV7-9 and TRBJ2-5; 11 positions match TRBD1. Germline CDR1 SEHNR, CDR2 FQNEAQ (reference sequence). CDR3 length: 14 residues. The CDR3 spells CAWGGQGASETQYF. The DNA for the CDR3 is TGTGCGTGGGGAGGACAGGGGGCTAGCGAGACCCAGTACTTC.

This clonotype was counted many times. V is TRBV6-2 or TRBV6-3 and J is TRBJ1-5; the D is unclear. Germline V lookup: CDR1 MNHEY, CDR2 SVGEGT. Deletions cut 7 bases from V and 1 base from J, with 8 bases between. This CDR3 comprises 13 residues. The CDR3: CASTSQSNQPQHF. The DNA of the CDR3 is TGTGCCAGCACCTCCCAGAGCAATCAGCCCCAGCATTTT.

This clonotype was detected ten times or more. The chain recombines TRBV20-1 with TRBJ1-4; D might be TRBD1 (6 bases). The CDR3 is made up of 14 amino acids. V gave up 6 bases and J gave up 10 bases, with 21 bases separating them. Germline CDR1 DFQATT, CDR2 SNEGSKA (reference sequence). CDR3 in DNA: TGCAGTGCCCGAGACAGGCCCTTGGGGGGAAAACTGTTTTTT. Encoded protein: CSARDRPLGGKLFF.

As for this clonotype: A much larger clone lies one base from this, so it may be a read error. The chain is built from TRBV19 and TRBJ1-1, with 8 bases fitting TRBD1. V dropped 6 bases and J dropped 1; count of bases not matched to a gene: 7. The CDR3 is 15 residues long. CDR1 LNHDA and CDR2 SQIVND come from the germline V gene (reference sequence). The CDR3 DNA reads as TGTGCCAGTAGCTTGACAGGGGACCAGAACACTGAAGCTTTCTTT. It translates to CASSLTGDQNTEAFF.

Many counts were recorded for this clonotype. V usage is TRBV12-3 or TRBV12-4 and J usage is TRBJ1-1; 8 nucleotides align to TRBD1. The CDR3 contains 14 residues. Trimming removed 7 bases from V and 1 base from J; junction bases left unmatched: 5. DNA for the CDR3: TGTGCCAGCACCCTAGGACAGGGGAACACTGAAGCTTTCTTT. Amino acids: CASTLGQGNTEAFF.

In DNA form, the CDR3 reads TGTGCCATCAGTGAGCCCGGGACACAAGGGGAGACCCAGTACTTC. Its translation: CAISEPGTQGETQYF. The V and J genes are TRBV10-3 and TRBJ2-5; D perhaps matches TRBD1 (6 bases). The CDR3 contains 15 residues. Germline V gene data show CDR1 as ENHRY and CDR2 as SYGVKD. The ends were cut back, 2 bases at V and 5 bases at J, with 15 bases in the middle.

The chain couples TRBV11-1 to TRBJ1-1; D may be TRBD1 (5 bases). Trimming pared 0 bases from V and 3 bases from J, leaving 11 bases between. Germline CDR1 and CDR2: SGHAT and FQDESV (reference sequence). CDR3 length: 15 residues. The CDR3, as DNA: TGTGCCAGCAGCTTAGCAGGTCAGGGTCACACTGAAGCTTTCTTT. This encodes CASSLAGQGHTEAFF.

In this sample, this clonotype turned up many times. The V gene is TRBV7-3, the J gene TRBJ1-2; D is unclear. This CDR3 has 15 residues. V lost 4 bases and J 7 bases, leaving 19 bases between the germline ends. Germline CDR1 SGHTA, CDR2 FQGTGA. The CDR3 DNA is TGTGCCAGCAGCTCCGACGGGGTCGAAAATCGTGGCTACACCTTC. Translated: CASSSDGVENRGYTF.

V is TRBV7-9 and J is TRBJ1-1; D is perhaps TRBD1 (6 bases). The germline V and J ends were trimmed by 1 base and 1 base, with 10 bases remaining between them. Germline V lookup: CDR1 SEHNR, CDR2 FQNEAQ (reference sequence). The CDR3 runs 15 residues. The CDR3 spells CASSLVGTTNTEAFF. The DNA for the CDR3 is TGTGCCAGCAGCTTAGTTGGGACAACGAACACTGAAGCTTTCTTT.

The chain combines TRBV9 with TRBJ2-2; D remains ambiguous. CDR3 length equals 15 residues. From germline, CDR1 is SGDLS and CDR2 YYNGEE. Trimming shortened V by 0 bases and J by 7 bases, and 13 bases separated the two germline ends. The CDR3 region is CASSVEVERVGELFF. The CDR3 coding sequence is TGTGCCAGCAGCGTAGAAGTCGAGAGAGTCGGGGAGCTGTTTTTT.

Many counts were recorded for this clonotype. This chain connects TRBV7-6 to TRBJ2-5, with 12 bases aligning to TRBD1. Germline values: CDR1 SGHVS, CDR2 FNYEAQ. V lost 4 bases and J lost 5; bases outside the gene matches: 8. CDR3 size: 16 residues. In nucleotides, the CDR3 is TGTGCCAGCAGCTCGCGTCGGGACAGGGGGCGGGAGACCCAGTACTTC. Translation gives CASSSRRDRGRETQYF. Supplemented by reference TRBV7-6 and TRBJ2-5, the full variable domain reads GAGVSQSPRYKVTKRGQDVALRCDPISGHVSLYWYRQALGQGPEFLTYFNYEAQQDKSGLPNDRFSAERPEGSISTLTIQRTEQRDSAMYRCASSSRRDRGRETQYFGPGTRLLVL.

A word on this clonotype: A read error may produce the germline difference seen at one junction end. This chain links TRBV2 with TRBJ2-7, with D maybe TRBD1 (5 bases). The CDR3 is made up of 12 amino acids. The germline gives CDR1 SNHLY, CDR2 FYNNEI. The CDR3 region has the DNA TGTGCCAGCAGACAGGATCCCTACGGGCAGTACTTC. Its protein is CASRQDPYGQYF.

The chain joins TRBV20-1 to TRBJ1-5, with 8 positions matching TRBD1. Germline V gene lookup returns CDR1 DFQATT and CDR2 SNEGSKA (reference sequence). The CDR3 sequence is 14 residues long. Trimming cost V 6 bases and J 9 bases; bases outside gene matches: 13. The CDR3 spells CSARVQGAHVPQHF. CDR3 in DNA: TGCAGTGCCAGGGTCCAGGGGGCGCATGTGCCCCAGCATTTT.